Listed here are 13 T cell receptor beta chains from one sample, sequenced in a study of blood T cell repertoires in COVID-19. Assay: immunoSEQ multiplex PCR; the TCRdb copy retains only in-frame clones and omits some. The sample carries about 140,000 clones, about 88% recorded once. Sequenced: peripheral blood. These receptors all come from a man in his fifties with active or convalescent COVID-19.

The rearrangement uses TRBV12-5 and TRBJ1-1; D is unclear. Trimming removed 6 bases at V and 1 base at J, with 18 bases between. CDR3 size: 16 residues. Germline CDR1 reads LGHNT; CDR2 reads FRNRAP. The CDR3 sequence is CASGLPRTARNTEAFF. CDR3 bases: TGTGCTAGTGGCCTCCCCCGGACTGCCCGGAACACTGAAGCTTTCTTT. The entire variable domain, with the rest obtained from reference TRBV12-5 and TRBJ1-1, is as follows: DARVTQTPRHKVTEMGQEVTMRCQPILGHNTVFWYRQTMMQGLELLAYFRNRAPLDDSGMPKDRFSAEMPDATLATLKIQPSEPRDSAVYFCASGLPRTARNTEAFFGQGTRLTVV.

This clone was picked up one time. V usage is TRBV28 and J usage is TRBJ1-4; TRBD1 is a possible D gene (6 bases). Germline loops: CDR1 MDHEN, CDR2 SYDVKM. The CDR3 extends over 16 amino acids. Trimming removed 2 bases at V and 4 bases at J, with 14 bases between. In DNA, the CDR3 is TGTGCCAGCAGTTTAGGAGGAGGACAGTTTAATGAAAAACTGTTTTTT. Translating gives CASSLGGGQFNEKLFF.

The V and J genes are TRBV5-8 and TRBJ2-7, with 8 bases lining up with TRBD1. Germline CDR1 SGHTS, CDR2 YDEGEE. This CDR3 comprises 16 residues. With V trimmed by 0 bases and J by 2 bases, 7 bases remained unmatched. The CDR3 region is CASSLDRRDRTYEQYF. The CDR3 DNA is TGTGCCAGCAGCTTGGACCGTCGGGACAGGACCTACGAGCAGTACTTC.

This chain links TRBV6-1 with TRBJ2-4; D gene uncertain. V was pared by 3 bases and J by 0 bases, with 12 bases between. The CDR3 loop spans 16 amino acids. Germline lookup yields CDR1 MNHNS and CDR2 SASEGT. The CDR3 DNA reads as TGTGCCAGCAGTGACCCCCGACTGCTAGCCAAAAACATTCAGTACTTC. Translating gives CASSDPRLLAKNIQYF.

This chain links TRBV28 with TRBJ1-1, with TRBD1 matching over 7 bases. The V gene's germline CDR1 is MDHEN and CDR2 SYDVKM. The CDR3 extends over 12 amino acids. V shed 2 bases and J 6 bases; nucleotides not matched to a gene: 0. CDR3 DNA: TGTGCCAGCAGTTTAACAGGGGCTGAAGCTTTCTTT. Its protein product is CASSLTGAEAFF.

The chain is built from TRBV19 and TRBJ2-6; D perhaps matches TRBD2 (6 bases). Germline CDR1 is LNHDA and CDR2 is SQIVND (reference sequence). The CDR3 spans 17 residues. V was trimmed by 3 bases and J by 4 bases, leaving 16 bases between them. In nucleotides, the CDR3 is TGTGCCAGTAGTATTGCCGGGGGTGCAAGAGGGGCCAACGTCCTGACTTTC. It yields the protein CASSIAGGARGANVLTF.

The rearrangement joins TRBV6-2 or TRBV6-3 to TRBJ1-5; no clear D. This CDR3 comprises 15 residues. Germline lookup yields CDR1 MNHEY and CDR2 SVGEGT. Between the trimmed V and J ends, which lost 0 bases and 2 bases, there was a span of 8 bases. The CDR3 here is CASSYSIGGNQPQHF. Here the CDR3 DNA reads TGTGCCAGCAGTTACTCCATCGGGGGCAATCAGCCCCAGCATTTT.

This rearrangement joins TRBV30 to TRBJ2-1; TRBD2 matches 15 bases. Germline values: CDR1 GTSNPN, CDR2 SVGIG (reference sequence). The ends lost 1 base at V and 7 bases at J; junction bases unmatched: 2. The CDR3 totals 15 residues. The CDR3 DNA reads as TGTGCCTGGAGTGCCGGGACTAGCGGGGGGAATGAGCAGTTCTTC. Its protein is CAWSAGTSGGNEQFF.

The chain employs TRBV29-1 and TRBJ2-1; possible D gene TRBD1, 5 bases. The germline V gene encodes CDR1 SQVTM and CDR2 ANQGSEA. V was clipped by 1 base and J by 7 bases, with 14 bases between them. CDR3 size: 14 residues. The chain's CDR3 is CSVEGRAGWNEQFF. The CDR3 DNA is TGCAGCGTTGAAGGTCGGGCAGGGTGGAATGAGCAGTTCTTC.

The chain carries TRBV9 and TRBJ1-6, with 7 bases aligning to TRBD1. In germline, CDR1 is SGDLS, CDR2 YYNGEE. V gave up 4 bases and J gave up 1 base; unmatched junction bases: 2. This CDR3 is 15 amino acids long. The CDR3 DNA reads TGTGCCAGCAGCCCAGGGGGATCCTATAATTCACCCCTCCACTTT. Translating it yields CASSPGGSYNSPLHF.

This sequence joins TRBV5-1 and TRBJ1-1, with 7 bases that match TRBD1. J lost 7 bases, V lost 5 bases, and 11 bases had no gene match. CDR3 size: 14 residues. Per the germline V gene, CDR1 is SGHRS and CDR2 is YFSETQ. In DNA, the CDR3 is TGCGCCAGCAGTGAACAGGGGCTGGTTGGTGAAGCTTTCTTT. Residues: CASSEQGLVGEAFF. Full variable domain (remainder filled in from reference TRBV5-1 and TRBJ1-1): KAGVTQTPRYLIKTRGQQVTLSCSPISGHRSVSWYQQTPGQGLQFLFEYFSETQRNKGNFPGRFSGRQFSNSRSEMNVSTLELGDSALYLCASSEQGLVGEAFFGQGTRLTVV.

The DNA of the CDR3 is TGTGCCAGCAGCTTGGGTGGGGCCCCGAACACCGGGGAGCTGTTTTTT. This encodes CASSLGGAPNTGELFF. The genes are TRBV5-6 and TRBJ2-2; tentatively, D is TRBD1 (5 bases). Germline CDR1 reads SGHDT; CDR2 reads YYEEEE. The CDR3 runs 16 residues. The ends were cut back, 0 bases at V and 0 bases at J, with 9 bases in the middle.

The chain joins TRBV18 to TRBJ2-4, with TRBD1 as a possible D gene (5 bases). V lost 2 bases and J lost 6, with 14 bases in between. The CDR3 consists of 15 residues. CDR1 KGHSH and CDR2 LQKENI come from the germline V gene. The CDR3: CASSPGATPPNIQYF. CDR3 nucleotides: TGTGCCAGCTCACCAGGGGCAACACCGCCAAACATTCAGTACTTC.